A single T cell receptor beta chain is shown here with its context. The data derive from a study of blood T cell repertoires in COVID-19. Study background: Collection of acute and convalescent COVID-19 samples took place in the United States, Italy and Spain. Sources were T cells, B-cell-depleted T cells, or PBMCs; the material itself was cDNA or gDNA.

In the authors' workflow: Quantification of nucleated cells was approximated via reference gene primer amplification. Method: immunoSEQ multiplex PCR; TCRdb's copy keeps in-frame clones and lacks some. The V and J calls and clone size come from that table; D and trimming were worked out from the DNA. Among around 250,000 clones, over 75% were seen once, and the ten largest hold approximately 3.4%. This CDR3 region has 17 residues. J gave up 1 base and V 5 bases, and 9 bases lay outside the gene matches. Germline values: CDR1 SNHLY, CDR2 FYNNEI. Participants, about 18 to 100 years old, spanned more than 20 US areas.

The chain recombines TRBV2 with TRBJ1-5, with TRBD1 identical over 9 bases. The TCR was taken from a woman aged 40-49 years who had been exposed to COVID-19. The sample taken for sequencing was PBMCs or T cells enriched from blood (not recorded which). The CDR3 nucleotides are TGTGCCAGCAGTCAGGGACAGGGCCAAGGGAGCAATCAGCCCCAGCATTTT. It is translated as CASSQGQGQGSNQPQHF.